This TCR beta chain was recorded in a study of blood T cells in healthy people across ages. Peripheral blood was drawn, ten milliliters per donor. Per-sample yields of isolated PBMCs were at least 6 million. Findings and limits, study-wide: In older individuals, TCR beta diversity per million T cells was lower, falling roughly linearly with age.

The CDR3 contains 14 residues. Germline loops: CDR1 SGHRS, CDR2 YFSETQ. Through a sample-barcoded 5' primer and a J-beta primer mix, a second PCR was run for about 6 to 11 cycles. A minimum of 3 million CDR3-containing paired-end reads was obtained for each sample. TCRdb independently ran MiXCR on the 5' RACE reads; one entry per CDR3 protein. The sample includes approximately 1.5 million distinct CDR3 sequences, approximately 32% of them seen just once. In regard to this clonotype: Its target is unknown. One end of the junction does not line up with germline, which may come from a read error.

The source material was blood. The TCR was taken from a woman aged 25 to 45 in good health. The rearrangement links TRBV5-1 to TRBJ2-1; TRBD2 might be the D (5 bases). The CDR3 loop is CTSRLGLSYNEQFF. The DNA of the CDR3 is TGCACCAGCAGGCTCGGACTTTCCTACAATGAGCAGTTCTTC.